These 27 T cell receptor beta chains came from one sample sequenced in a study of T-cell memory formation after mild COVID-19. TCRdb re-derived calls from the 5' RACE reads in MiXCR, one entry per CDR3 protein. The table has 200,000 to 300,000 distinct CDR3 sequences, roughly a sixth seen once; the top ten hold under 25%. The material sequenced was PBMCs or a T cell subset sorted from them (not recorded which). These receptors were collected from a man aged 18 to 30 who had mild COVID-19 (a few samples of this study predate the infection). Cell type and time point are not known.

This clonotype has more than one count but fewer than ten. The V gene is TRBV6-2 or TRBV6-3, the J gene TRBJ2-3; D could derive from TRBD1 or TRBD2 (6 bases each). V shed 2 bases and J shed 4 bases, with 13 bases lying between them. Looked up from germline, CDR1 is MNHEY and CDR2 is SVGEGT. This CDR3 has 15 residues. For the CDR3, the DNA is TGTGCCAGCAGTTACAGGGGGGCCGGGCCAGATACGCAGTATTTT. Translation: CASSYRGAGPDTQYF.

The CDR3 loop is CASSQVGFYGYTF. In DNA form, the CDR3 reads TGTGCCAGCAGCCAAGTTGGTTTCTATGGCTACACCTTC. The chain recombines TRBV14 with TRBJ1-2; no definite D call. Germline V gives CDR1 SGHDN, CDR2 FVKESK. The CDR3 covers 13 residues. Deletions cut 1 base from V and 4 bases from J, with 7 bases between.

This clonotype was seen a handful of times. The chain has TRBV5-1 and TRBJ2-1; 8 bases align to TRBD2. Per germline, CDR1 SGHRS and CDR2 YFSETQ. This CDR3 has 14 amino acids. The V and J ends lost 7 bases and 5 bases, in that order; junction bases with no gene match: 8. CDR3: CASRPAGVNNEQFF. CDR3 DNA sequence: TGCGCCAGCCGGCCAGCGGGGGTTAACAATGAGCAGTTCTTC.

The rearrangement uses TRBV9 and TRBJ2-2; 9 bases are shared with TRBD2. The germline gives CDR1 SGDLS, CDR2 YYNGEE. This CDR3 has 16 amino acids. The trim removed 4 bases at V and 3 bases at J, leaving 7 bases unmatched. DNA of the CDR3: TGTGCCAGCAGCACCATGACTAGCGGCTACACCGGGGAGCTGTTTTTT. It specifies CASSTMTSGYTGELFF.

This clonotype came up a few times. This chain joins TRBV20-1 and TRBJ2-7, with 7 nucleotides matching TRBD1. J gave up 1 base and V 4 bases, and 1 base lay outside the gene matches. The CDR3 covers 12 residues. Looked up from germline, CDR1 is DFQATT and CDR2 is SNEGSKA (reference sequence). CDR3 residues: CSAMGQSYEQYF. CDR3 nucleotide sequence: TGCAGTGCTATGGGACAGTCCTACGAGCAGTACTTC.

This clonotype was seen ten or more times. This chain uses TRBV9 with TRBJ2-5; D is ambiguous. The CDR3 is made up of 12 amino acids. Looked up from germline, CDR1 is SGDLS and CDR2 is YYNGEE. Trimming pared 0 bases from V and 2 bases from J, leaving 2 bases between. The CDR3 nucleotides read TGTGCCAGCAGCGTAGAGCAAGAGACCCAGTACTTC. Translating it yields CASSVEQETQYF. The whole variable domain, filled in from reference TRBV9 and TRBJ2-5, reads DSGVTQTPKHLITATGQRVTLRCSPRSGDLSVYWYQQSLDQGLQFLIQYYNGEERAKGNILERFSAQQFPDLHSELNLSSLELGDSALYFCASSVEQETQYFGPGTRLLVL.

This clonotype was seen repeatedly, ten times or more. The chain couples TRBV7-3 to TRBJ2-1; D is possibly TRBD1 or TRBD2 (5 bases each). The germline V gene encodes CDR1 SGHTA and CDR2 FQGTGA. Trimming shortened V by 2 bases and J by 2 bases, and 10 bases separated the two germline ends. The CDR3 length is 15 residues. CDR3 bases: TGTGCCAGCAGCTTAGATGGGACGGCCTACAATGAGCAGTTCTTC. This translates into CASSLDGTAYNEQFF.

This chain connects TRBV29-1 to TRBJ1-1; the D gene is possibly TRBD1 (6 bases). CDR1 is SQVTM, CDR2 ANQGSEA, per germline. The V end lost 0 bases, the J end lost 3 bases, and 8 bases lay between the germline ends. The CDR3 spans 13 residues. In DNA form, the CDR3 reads TGCAGCGTTGAAGATGGGGGCTACACTGAAGCTTTCTTT. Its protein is CSVEDGGYTEAFF. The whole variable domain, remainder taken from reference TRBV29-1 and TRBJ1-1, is SAVISQKPSRDICQRGTSLTIQCQVDSQVTMMFWYRQQPGQSLTLIATANQGSEATYESGFVIDKFPISRPNLTFSTLTVSNMSPEDSSIYLCSVEDGGYTEAFFGQGTRLTVV.

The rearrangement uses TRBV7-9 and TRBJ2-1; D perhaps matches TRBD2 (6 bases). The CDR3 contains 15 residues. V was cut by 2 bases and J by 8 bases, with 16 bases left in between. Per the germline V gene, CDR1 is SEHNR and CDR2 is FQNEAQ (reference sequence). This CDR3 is CASSLSLGGKDEQFF. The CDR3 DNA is TGTGCCAGCAGCTTAAGTCTAGGAGGGAAGGATGAGCAGTTCTTC.

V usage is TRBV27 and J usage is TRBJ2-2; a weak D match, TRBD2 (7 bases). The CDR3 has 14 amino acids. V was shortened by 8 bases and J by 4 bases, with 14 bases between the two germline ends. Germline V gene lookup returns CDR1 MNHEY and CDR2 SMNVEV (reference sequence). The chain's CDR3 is CASHGGPGTGELFF. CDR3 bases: TGTGCCAGCCACGGGGGGCCCGGCACCGGGGAGCTGTTTTTT.

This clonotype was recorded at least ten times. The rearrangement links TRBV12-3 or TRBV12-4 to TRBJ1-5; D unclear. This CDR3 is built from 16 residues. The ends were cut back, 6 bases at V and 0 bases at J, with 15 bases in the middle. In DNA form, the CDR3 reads TGTGCCAGCAGAACTTCGACTGGGGTTAGCAATCAGCCCCAGCATTTT. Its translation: CASRTSTGVSNQPQHF.

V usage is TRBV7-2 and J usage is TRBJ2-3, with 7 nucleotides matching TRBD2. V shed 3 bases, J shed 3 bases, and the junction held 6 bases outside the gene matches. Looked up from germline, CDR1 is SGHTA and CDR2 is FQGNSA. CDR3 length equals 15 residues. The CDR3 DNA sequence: TGTGCCAGCAGCTTTCAGTACGGGGGGACAGATACGCAGTATTTT. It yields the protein CASSFQYGGTDTQYF.

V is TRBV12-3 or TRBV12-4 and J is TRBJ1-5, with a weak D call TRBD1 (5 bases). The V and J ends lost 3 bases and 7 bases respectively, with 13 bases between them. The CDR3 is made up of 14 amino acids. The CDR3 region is CASSFIAGTQPQHF. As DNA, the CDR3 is TGTGCCAGCAGTTTTATCGCGGGGACGCAGCCCCAGCATTTT.

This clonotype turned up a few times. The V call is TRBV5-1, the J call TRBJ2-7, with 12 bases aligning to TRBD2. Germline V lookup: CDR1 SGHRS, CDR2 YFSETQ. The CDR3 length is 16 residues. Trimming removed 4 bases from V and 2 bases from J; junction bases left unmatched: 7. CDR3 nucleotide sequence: TGCGCCAGCAGCCCTGGCCCTAGCGGGGGGGCCTACGAGCAGTACGTC. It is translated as CASSPGPSGGAYEQYV.

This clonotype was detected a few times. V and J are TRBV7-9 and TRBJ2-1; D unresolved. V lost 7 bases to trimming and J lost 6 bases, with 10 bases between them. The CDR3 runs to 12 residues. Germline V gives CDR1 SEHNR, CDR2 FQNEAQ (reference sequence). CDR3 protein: CASIPLSNEQFF. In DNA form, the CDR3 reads TGTGCCAGCATTCCTCTAAGCAATGAGCAGTTCTTC.

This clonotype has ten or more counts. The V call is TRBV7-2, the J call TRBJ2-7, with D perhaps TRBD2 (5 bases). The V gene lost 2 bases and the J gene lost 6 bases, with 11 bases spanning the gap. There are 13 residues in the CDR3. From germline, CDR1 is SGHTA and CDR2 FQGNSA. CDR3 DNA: TGTGCCAGCAGCTTATTCCGACGGGGCGAGCAGTACTTC. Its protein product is CASSLFRRGEQYF. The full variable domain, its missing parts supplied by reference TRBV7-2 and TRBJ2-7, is GAGVSQSPSNKVTEKGKDVELRCDPISGHTALYWYRQSLGQGLEFLIYFQGNSAPDKSGLPSDRFSAERTGGSVSTLTIQRTQQEDSAVYLCASSLFRRGEQYFGPGTRLTVT.

CDR3 DNA: TGTGCCAGCAGGACCGACAGTTACTACAATGAGCAGTTCTTC. It specifies CASRTDSYYNEQFF. The V gene is TRBV2, the J gene TRBJ2-1, with D maybe TRBD1 (5 bases). The CDR3 has 14 residues. V shed 6 bases and J shed 3 bases, with 12 bases lying between them. From germline, CDR1 is SNHLY and CDR2 FYNNEI.

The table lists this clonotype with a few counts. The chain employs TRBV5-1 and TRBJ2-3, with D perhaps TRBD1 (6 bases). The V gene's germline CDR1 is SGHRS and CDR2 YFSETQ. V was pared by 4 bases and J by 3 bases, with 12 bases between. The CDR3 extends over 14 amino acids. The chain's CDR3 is CASSVGGATDTQYF. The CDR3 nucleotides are TGCGCCAGCAGCGTAGGGGGAGCTACAGATACGCAGTATTTT.

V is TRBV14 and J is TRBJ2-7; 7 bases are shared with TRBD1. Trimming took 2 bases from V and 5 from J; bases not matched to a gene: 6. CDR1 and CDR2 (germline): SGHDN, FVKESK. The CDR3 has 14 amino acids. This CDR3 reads CASSQLLTGNEQYF. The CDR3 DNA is TGTGCCAGCAGCCAACTCCTGACAGGGAACGAGCAGTACTTC. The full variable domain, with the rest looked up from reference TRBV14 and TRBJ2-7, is EAGVTQFPSHSVIEKGQTVTLRCDPISGHDNLYWYRRVMGKEIKFLLHFVKESKQDESGMPNNRFLAERTGGTYSTLKVQPAELEDSGVYFCASSQLLTGNEQYFGPGTRLTVT.

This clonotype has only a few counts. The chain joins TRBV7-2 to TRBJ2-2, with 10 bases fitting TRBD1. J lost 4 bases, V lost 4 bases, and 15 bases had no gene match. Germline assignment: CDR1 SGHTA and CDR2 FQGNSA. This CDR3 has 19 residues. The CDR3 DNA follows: TGTGCCAGCAGCTGGATCCCACCGGGACAGGGGAGCAGCACCGGGGAGCTGTTTTTT. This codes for CASSWIPPGQGSSTGELFF.

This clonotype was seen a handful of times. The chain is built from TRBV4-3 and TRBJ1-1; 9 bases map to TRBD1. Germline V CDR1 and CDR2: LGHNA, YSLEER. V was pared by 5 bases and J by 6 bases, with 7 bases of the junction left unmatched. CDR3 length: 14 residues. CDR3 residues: CASSKVDRGAEAFF. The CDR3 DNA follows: TGCGCCAGCAGCAAGGTGGACAGGGGCGCTGAAGCTTTCTTT.

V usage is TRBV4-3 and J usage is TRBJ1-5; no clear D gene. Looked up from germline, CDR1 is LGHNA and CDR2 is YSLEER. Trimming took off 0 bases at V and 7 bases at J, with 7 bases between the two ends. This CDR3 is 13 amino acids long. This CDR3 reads CASSQEAGQPQHF. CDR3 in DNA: TGCGCCAGCAGCCAAGAAGCCGGGCAGCCCCAGCATTTT.

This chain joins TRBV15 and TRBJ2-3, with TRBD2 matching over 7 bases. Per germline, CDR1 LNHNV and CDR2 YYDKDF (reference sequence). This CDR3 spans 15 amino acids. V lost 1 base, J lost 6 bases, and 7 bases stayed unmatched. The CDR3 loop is CATSRAGEGSDTQYF. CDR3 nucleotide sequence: TGTGCCACCAGCAGAGCGGGGGAGGGGAGTGATACGCAGTATTTT. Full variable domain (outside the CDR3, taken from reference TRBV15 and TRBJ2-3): DAMVIQNPRYQVTQFGKPVTLSCSQTLNHNVMYWYQQKSSQAPKLLFHYYDKDFNNEADTPDNFQSRRPNTSFCFLDIRSPGLGDTAMYLCATSRAGEGSDTQYFGPGTRLTVL.

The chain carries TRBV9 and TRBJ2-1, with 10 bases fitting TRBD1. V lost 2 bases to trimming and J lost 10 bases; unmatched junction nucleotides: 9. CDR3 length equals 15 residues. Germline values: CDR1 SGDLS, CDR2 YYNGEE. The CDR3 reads CASSVRDRGVPEQFF. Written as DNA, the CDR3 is TGTGCCAGCAGCGTCCGGGACAGGGGAGTACCCGAGCAGTTCTTC.

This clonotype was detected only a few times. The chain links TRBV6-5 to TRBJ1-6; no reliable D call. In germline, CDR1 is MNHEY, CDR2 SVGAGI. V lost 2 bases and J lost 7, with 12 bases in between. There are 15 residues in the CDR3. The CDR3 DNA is TGTGCCAGCAGTTACGCTGGGATGTTAAATTCACCCCTCCACTTT. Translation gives CASSYAGMLNSPLHF.

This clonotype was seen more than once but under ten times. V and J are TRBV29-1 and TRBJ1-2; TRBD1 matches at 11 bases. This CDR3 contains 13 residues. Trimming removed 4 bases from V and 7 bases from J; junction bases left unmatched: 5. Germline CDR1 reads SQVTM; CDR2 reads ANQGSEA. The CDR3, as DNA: TGCAGCGTTGTAGGACAGGGGGCGCGTGGCTACACCTTC. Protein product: CSVVGQGARGYTF.

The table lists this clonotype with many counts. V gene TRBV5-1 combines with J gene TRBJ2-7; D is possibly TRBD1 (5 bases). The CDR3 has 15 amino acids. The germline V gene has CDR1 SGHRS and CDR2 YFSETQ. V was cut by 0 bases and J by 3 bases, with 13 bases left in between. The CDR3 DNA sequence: TGCGCCAGCAGCTTGGCGCCCGACAGTCGCTACGAGCAGTACGTC. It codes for CASSLAPDSRYEQYV.